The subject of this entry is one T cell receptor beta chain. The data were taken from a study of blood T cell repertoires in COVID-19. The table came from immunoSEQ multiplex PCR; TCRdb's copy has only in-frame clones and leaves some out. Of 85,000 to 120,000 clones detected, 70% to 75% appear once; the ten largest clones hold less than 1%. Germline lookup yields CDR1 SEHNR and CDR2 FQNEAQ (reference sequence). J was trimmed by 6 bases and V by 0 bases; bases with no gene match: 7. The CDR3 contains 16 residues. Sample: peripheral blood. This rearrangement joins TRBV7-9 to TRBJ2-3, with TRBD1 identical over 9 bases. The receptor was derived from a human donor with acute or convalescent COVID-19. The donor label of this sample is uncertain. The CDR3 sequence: CASSLARQGDLDTQYF. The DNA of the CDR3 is TGTGCCAGCAGCTTAGCCCGACAGGGGGACTTGGATACGCAGTATTTT.